These 20 T cell receptor beta chains were sequenced from one sample in a study of blood T cell repertoires in COVID-19. Only in-frame clones appear in the TCRdb table, and some are missing; sequencing was by immunoSEQ multiplex PCR. The data hold about 68,000 clones, with about 85% observed a single time. Sequenced sample: peripheral blood. The receptor source for this set is a woman between 45 and 60 years old with COVID-19, enrolled during active disease.

This clone was counted once. V is TRBV19 and J is TRBJ2-2, with 9 bases fitting TRBD2. Germline V gene lookup returns CDR1 LNHDA and CDR2 SQIVND (reference sequence). This CDR3 is 16 amino acids long. The V segment lost 5 bases and the J segment 5 bases; nucleotides outside the gene matches: 9. The chain's CDR3 is CASSSEREERTGELFF. CDR3 coding DNA: TGTGCCAGTAGTTCAGAGCGGGAGGAACGGACCGGGGAGCTGTTTTTT.

This clone came up once. J is TRBJ2-1 and V is TRBV29-1; 11 nucleotides match TRBD2. Per germline, CDR1 SQVTM and CDR2 ANQGSEA. The CDR3 extends over 15 amino acids. Germline trimming cut 6 bases from V and 3 bases from J; bases unmatched to any gene: 7. CDR3 bases: TGCAGCGTCGTTAGACTAGCGGGAAGCTACAATGAGCAGTTCTTC. The encoded protein is CSVVRLAGSYNEQFF.

This chain links TRBV7-8 with TRBJ2-3; maybe TRBD2 (5 bases). The V and J ends lost 5 bases and 0 bases respectively, with 15 bases between them. This CDR3 has 16 amino acids. Germline CDR1 reads SGHVS; CDR2 reads FQNEAQ. CDR3 coding DNA: TGTGCCAGCAGCCCGAAAGGACTCCTAAGCACAGATACGCAGTATTTT. Translation: CASSPKGLLSTDTQYF.

The chain is built from TRBV7-2 and TRBJ2-4; no clear D. The V and J ends lost 1 base and 0 bases respectively, with 10 bases between them. CDR1 and CDR2 from the germline V gene are SGHTA and FQGNSA. The CDR3 is made up of 16 amino acids. As DNA, the CDR3 is TGTGCCAGCAGCTTAGGAGCATCTCTAGCCAAAAACATTCAGTACTTC. It encodes CASSLGASLAKNIQYF.

The rearrangement uses TRBV7-9 and TRBJ2-7, with 11 bases that match TRBD1. The V and J ends lost 5 bases and 6 bases, in that order; junction bases with no gene match: 6. This CDR3 contains 14 residues. Germline V gene sequence: CDR1 SEHNR, CDR2 FQNEAQ (reference sequence). The CDR3 DNA reads as TGTGCCAGCAGCACATCGGACAGGGGGCCCGAGCAGTACTTC. Amino acid sequence: CASSTSDRGPEQYF.

The chain joins TRBV10-3 to TRBJ1-6; D remains unclear. Per the germline V gene, CDR1 is ENHRY and CDR2 is SYGVKD. There are 14 residues in the CDR3. V lost 11 bases and J lost 7, with 18 bases in between. The CDR3 nucleotides are TGTGCCGTATCGCCGACTATCGGAAATTCACCCCTCCACTTT. It specifies CAVSPTIGNSPLHF.

The chain uses TRBV2 and TRBJ2-1, with 14 bases fitting TRBD2. The V gene end was trimmed by 8 bases and the J gene end by 0 bases; junction bases not matched to a gene: 0. The germline gives CDR1 SNHLY, CDR2 FYNNEI. The CDR3 has 15 residues. CDR3 sequence reads: CASGTSGSSYNEQFF. CDR3 DNA sequence: TGTGCCAGCGGGACTAGCGGGAGCTCCTACAATGAGCAGTTCTTC.

The chain is built from TRBV5-1 and TRBJ2-7; D is unresolved. CDR3 length: 15 amino acids. Trimming removed 2 bases at V and 4 bases at J, with 16 bases between. From germline, CDR1 is SGHRS and CDR2 YFSETQ. CDR3 DNA sequence: TGCGCCAGCAGCTTAGACCCGGGTTTCGGGTACGAGCAGTACTTC. Translated, it gives CASSLDPGFGYEQYF.

The V call is TRBV6-5, the J call TRBJ1-2; possible D gene TRBD1, 5 bases. Germline CDR1 MNHEY, CDR2 SVGAGI. The CDR3 runs 12 residues. V lost 9 bases and J lost 4, with 12 bases in between. The DNA for the CDR3 is TGTGCCAGTACCAGGGCTGGCTATGGCTACACCTTC. Translating gives CASTRAGYGYTF.

J is TRBJ2-1 and V is TRBV3-1 (or the pseudogene TRBV3-2); 7 bases fit TRBD1. This CDR3 has 15 residues. The V and J ends lost 4 bases and 3 bases, in that order; junction bases with no gene match: 6. The germline V gene has CDR1 LGHDT and CDR2 YNNKEL (reference sequence). The CDR3 is CASSRRQGRYNEQFF. In DNA, the CDR3 is TGTGCCAGCAGCCGGAGACAGGGACGCTACAATGAGCAGTTCTTC.

V is TRBV7-9 and J is TRBJ2-3, with D possibly TRBD2 on 5 matching bases. The length of the CDR3 is 16 residues. CDR1 and CDR2 (germline): SEHNR, FQNEAQ (reference sequence). V was clipped by 5 bases and J by 4 bases, with 19 bases between them. CDR3 in amino acids: CASSRHGVEEADTQYF. CDR3 DNA sequence: TGTGCCAGCAGCCGTCACGGGGTCGAGGAGGCAGATACGCAGTATTTT.

The chain combines TRBV6-5 with TRBJ2-7, with 8 positions matching TRBD1. The CDR3 contains 14 residues. The V gene end was trimmed by 4 bases and the J gene end by 5 bases; junction bases not matched to a gene: 7. Germline V gene data show CDR1 as MNHEY and CDR2 as SVGAGI. CDR3 loop: CASSSGSTGDEQYF. In nucleotides, the CDR3 is TGTGCCAGCAGTTCGGGATCGACAGGGGACGAGCAGTACTTC.

This chain connects TRBV3-1 (or the pseudogene TRBV3-2) to TRBJ1-3; D may be TRBD1 (5 bases). Per the germline V gene, CDR1 is LGHDT and CDR2 is YNNKEL (reference sequence). This CDR3 is 14 amino acids long. Trimming took off 7 bases at V and 2 bases at J, with 12 bases between the two ends. The CDR3 DNA reads TGTGCCAGCACTCGGGGACTCCCTGGAAACACCATATATTTT. It codes for CASTRGLPGNTIYF.

The V gene is TRBV28, the J gene TRBJ1-4; D is uncertain. The CDR3 has 15 amino acids. The V gene's germline CDR1 is MDHEN and CDR2 SYDVKM. The V end lost 7 bases, the J end lost 5 bases, and 17 bases lay between the germline ends. The CDR3 is CASTLFGVGNEKLFF. The CDR3 region has the DNA TGTGCCAGCACCCTATTCGGGGTAGGGAATGAAAAACTGTTTTTT.

This sequence joins TRBV30 and TRBJ2-1; D is unresolved. This CDR3 region has 15 residues. With 3 bases removed from V and 2 bases from J, the gap between germline ends came to 14 bases. Germline CDR1 is GTSNPN and CDR2 is SVGIG (reference sequence). CDR3 residues: CAWSLTDATYNEQFF. The CDR3 DNA follows: TGTGCCTGGAGCCTGACTGACGCAACCTACAATGAGCAGTTCTTC. The whole variable domain, remainder taken from reference TRBV30 and TRBJ2-1, is SQTIHQWPATLVQPVGSPLSLECTVEGTSNPNLYWYRQAAGRGLQLLFYSVGIGQISSEVPQNLSASRPQDRQFILSSKKLLLSDSGFYLCAWSLTDATYNEQFFGPGTRLTVL.

This rearrangement joins TRBV4-1 to TRBJ2-4, with a tentative D call TRBD2 (6 bases). The V gene's germline CDR1 is MGHRA and CDR2 YSYEKL. V was shortened by 4 bases and J by 3 bases, with 10 bases between the two germline ends. The CDR3 contains 14 residues. The CDR3 sequence is CASSRMGLKNIQYF. CDR3 nucleotide sequence: TGCGCCAGCAGCCGGATGGGACTCAAAAACATTCAGTACTTC.

This clone was counted between two and nine times. The J gene is TRBJ1-2, the V gene TRBV4-1; 7 nucleotides align to TRBD1. The length of the CDR3 is 14 residues. Per the germline V gene, CDR1 is MGHRA and CDR2 is YSYEKL. V lost 6 bases to trimming and J lost 4 bases; unmatched junction nucleotides: 8. CDR3 residues: CASSPQGGGYGYTF. CDR3 coding DNA: TGCGCCAGCAGTCCCCAGGGGGGCGGCTATGGCTACACCTTC.

This clone was detected only a few times. The chain couples TRBV18 to TRBJ2-7, with TRBD1 matching over 7 bases. The germline V gene encodes CDR1 KGHSH and CDR2 LQKENI. After removal of 3 bases from V and 5 bases from J, the junction contained 10 bases not matched to a gene. The CDR3 contains 15 residues. Here the CDR3 reads CASSPPQGRAHEQYF. DNA for the CDR3: TGTGCCAGCTCACCCCCACAGGGGCGCGCCCACGAGCAGTACTTC. The entire variable domain, with the rest obtained from reference TRBV18 and TRBJ2-7, is as follows: NAGVMQNPRHLVRRRGQEARLRCSPMKGHSHVYWYRQLPEEGLKFMVYLQKENIIDESGMPKERFSAEFPKEGPSILRIQQVVRGDSAAYFCASSPPQGRAHEQYFGPGTRLTVT.

V and J are TRBV14 and TRBJ1-3; D unclear. The CDR3 loop spans 13 amino acids. Per the germline V gene, CDR1 is SGHDN and CDR2 is FVKESK. V dropped 1 base and J dropped 4 bases, with 5 bases sitting between them. CDR3 sequence reads: CASSQAGGNTIYF. The CDR3 DNA reads as TGTGCCAGCAGCCAAGCGGGGGGAAACACCATATATTTT.

The chain is built from TRBV5-5 and TRBJ2-1; 12 nucleotides agree with TRBD1. Germline trimming cut 4 bases from V and 10 bases from J; bases unmatched to any gene: 24. The CDR3 runs to 20 residues. Germline-derived CDR1 and CDR2 are SGHKS and YYEKEE (reference sequence). CDR3 bases: TGTGCCAGCAGCCCCCTGGGGGGACAGGGGGCCTGGCGGGATAGGGGCGAGCAGTTCTTC. It specifies CASSPLGGQGAWRDRGEQFF.